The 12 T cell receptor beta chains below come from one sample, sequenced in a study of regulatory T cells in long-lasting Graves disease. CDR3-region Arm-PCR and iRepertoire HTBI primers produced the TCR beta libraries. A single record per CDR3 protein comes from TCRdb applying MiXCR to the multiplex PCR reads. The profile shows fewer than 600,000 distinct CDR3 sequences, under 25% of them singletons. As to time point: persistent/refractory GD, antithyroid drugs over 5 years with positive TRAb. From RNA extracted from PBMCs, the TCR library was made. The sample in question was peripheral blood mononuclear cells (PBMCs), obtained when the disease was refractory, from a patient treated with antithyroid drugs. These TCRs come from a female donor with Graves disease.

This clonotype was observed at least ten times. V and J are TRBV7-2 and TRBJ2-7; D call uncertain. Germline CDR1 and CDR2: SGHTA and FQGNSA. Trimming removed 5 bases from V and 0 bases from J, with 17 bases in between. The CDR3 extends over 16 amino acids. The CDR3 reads CASSASHSSVSYEQYF. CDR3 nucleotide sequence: TGTGCCAGCAGCGCATCCCATAGTTCGGTCTCCTACGAGCAGTACTTC.

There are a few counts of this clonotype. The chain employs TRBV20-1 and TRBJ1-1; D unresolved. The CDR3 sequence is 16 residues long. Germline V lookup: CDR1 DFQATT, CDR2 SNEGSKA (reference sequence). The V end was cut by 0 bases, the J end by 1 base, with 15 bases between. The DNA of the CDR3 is TGCAGTGCTAGAGAAGGCAGGACGAGAGGGAACACTGAAGCTTTCTTT. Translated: CSAREGRTRGNTEAFF.

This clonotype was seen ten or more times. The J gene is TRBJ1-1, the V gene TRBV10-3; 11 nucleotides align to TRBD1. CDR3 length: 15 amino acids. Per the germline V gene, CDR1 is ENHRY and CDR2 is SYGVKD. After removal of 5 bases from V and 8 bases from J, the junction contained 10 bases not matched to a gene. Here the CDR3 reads CAISSSGTGGLEAFF. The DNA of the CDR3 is TGTGCCATCAGTTCTTCCGGGACAGGGGGGTTAGAAGCTTTCTTT.

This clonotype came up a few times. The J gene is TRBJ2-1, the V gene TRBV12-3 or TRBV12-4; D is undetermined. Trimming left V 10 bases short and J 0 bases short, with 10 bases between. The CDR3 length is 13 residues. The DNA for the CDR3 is TGTGCCACCCGCGGTTTCTCCTACAATGAGCAGTTCTTC. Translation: CATRGFSYNEQFF.

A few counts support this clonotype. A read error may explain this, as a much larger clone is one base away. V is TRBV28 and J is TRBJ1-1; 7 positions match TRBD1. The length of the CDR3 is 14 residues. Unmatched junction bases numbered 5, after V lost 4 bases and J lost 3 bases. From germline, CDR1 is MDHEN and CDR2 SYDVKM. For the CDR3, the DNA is TGTGCCAGCAGTTGGACAGGACGGGACACTGAAGCTTTCTTT. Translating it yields CASSWTGRDTEAFF. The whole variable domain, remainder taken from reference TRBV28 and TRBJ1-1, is DVKVTQSSRYLVKRTGEKVFLECVQDMDHENMFWYRQDPGLGLRLIYFSYDVKMKEKGDIPEGYSVSREKKERFSLILESASTNQTSMYLCASSWTGRDTEAFFGQGTRLTVV.

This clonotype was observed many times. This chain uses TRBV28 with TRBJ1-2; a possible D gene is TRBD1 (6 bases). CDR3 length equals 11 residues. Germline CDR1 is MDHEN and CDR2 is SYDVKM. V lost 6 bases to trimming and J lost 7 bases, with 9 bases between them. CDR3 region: CASSGTIGYTF. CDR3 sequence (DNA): TGTGCCAGCAGCGGGACAATTGGCTACACCTTC.

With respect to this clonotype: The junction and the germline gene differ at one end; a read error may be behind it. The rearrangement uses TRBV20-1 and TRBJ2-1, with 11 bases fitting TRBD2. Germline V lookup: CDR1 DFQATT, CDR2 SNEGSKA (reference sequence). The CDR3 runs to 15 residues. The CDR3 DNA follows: TGCAGTGCCCGACCGGGACTAGCGGTTTACAATGAGCGGTTCTTC. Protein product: CSARPGLAVYNERFF.

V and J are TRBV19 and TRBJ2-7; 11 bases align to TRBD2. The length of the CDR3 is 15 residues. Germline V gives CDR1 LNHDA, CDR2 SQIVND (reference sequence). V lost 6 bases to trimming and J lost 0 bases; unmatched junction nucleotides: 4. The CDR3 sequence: CASRPTSGSSYEQYF. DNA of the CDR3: TGTGCCAGTAGGCCCACTAGCGGGAGCTCCTACGAGCAGTACTTC.

CDR3 nucleotide sequence: TGTGCCTGGAGTTTCCGACCGAGCTCCTATAATTCACCCCTCCACTTT. As protein: CAWSFRPSSYNSPLHF. This chain uses TRBV30 with TRBJ1-6; D remains ambiguous. In germline, CDR1 is GTSNPN, CDR2 SVGIG (reference sequence). Deletions cut 2 bases from V and 0 bases from J, with 11 bases between. The CDR3 has 16 residues.

The CDR3 region has the DNA TGTGCCAGCAGCGGTCAGGGGTTTACTCCCTACGAGCAGTACTTC. It is translated as CASSGQGFTPYEQYF. The chain couples TRBV7-2 to TRBJ2-7, with D tentatively TRBD1 (6 bases). The germline V gene encodes CDR1 SGHTA and CDR2 FQGNSA. This CDR3 is built from 15 residues. The ends were cut back, 5 bases at V and 2 bases at J, with 16 bases in the middle.

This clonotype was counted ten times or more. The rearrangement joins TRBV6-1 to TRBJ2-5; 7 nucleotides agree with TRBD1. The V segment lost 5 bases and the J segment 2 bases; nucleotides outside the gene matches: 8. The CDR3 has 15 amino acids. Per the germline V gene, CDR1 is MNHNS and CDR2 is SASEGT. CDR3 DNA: TGTGCCAGCAGTCTTTCAGGGGGTGGGCAAGAGACCCAGTACTTC. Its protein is CASSLSGGGQETQYF.

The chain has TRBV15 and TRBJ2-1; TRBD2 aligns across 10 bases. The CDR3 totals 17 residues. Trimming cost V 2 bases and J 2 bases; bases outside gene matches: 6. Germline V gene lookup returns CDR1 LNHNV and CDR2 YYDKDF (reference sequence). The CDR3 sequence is CATSRPPLAGAYNEQFF. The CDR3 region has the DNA TGTGCCACCAGCAGACCGCCGCTAGCGGGGGCCTACAATGAGCAGTTCTTC.